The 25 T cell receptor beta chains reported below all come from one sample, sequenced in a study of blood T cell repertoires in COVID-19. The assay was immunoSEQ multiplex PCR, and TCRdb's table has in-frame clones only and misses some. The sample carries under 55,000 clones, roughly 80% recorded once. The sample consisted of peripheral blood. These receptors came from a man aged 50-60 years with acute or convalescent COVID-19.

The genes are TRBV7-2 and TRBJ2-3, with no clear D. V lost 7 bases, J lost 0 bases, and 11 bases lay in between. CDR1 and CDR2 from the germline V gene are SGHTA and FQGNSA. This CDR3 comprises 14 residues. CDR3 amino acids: CASTVYMSTDTQYF. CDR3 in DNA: TGTGCCAGCACCGTTTATATGAGCACAGATACGCAGTATTTT.

CDR3 sequence (DNA): TGTGCCACCAGTGATCCCGGGACTAGCGGGATGGACGGGGAGCTGTTTTTT. Translating gives CATSDPGTSGMDGELFF. The chain couples TRBV24-1 to TRBJ2-2, with 13 nucleotides matching TRBD2. The germline gives CDR1 KGHDR, CDR2 SFDVKD. Trimming cost V 3 bases and J 7 bases; bases outside gene matches: 7. The CDR3 consists of 17 residues.

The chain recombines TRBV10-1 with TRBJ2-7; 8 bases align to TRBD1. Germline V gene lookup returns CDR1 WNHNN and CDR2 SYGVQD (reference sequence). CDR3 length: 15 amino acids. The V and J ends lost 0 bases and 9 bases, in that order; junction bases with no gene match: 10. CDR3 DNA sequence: TGCGCCAGCAGTGAGTCGTCAACAGGGGGTCAAGGGCAGTACTTC. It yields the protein CASSESSTGGQGQYF.

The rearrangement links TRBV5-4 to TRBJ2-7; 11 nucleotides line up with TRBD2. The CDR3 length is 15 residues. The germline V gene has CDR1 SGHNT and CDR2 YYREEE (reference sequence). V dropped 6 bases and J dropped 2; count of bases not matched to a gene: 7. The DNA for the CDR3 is TGTGCCAGCACCTTATATAGCGGGGGGGCCTACGAGCAGTACTTC. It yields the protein CASTLYSGGAYEQYF.

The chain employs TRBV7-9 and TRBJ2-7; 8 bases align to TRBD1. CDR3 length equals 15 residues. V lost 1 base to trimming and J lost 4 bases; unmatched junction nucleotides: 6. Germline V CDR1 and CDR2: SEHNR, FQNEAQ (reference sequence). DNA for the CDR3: TGTGCCAGCAGCTTAGGGAGGACAGGGACGTACGAGCAGTACTTC. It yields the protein CASSLGRTGTYEQYF.

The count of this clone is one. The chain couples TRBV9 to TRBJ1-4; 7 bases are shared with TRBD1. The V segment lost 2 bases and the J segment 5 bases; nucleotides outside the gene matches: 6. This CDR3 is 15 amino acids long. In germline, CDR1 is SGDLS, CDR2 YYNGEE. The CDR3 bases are TGTGCCAGCAGCGTTGGCCCGGGACAGAATGAAAAACTGTTTTTT. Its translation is CASSVGPGQNEKLFF. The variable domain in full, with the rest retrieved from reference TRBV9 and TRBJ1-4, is DSGVTQTPKHLITATGQRVTLRCSPRSGDLSVYWYQQSLDQGLQFLIQYYNGEERAKGNILERFSAQQFPDLHSELNLSSLELGDSALYFCASSVGPGQNEKLFFGSGTQLSVL.

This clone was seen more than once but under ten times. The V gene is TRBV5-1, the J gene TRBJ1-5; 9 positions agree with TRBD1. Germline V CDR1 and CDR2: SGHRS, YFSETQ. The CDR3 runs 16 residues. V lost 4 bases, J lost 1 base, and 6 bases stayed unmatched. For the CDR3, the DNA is TGCGCCAGCAGCCCGGGACAGGGTTTAAGCAATCAGCCCCAGCATTTT. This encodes CASSPGQGLSNQPQHF.

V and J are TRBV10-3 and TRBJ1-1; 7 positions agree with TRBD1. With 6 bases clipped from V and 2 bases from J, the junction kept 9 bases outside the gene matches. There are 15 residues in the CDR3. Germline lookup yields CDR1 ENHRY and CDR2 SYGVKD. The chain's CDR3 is CAISGEGARNTEAFF. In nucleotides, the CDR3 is TGTGCCATCAGCGGTGAGGGGGCGCGAAACACTGAAGCTTTCTTT.

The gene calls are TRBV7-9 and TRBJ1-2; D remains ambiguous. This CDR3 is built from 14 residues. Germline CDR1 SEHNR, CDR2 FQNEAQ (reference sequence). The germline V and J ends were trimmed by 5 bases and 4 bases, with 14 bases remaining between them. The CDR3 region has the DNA TGTGCCAGCAGCATAAATCGGACTCCCTATGGCTACACCTTC. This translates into CASSINRTPYGYTF.

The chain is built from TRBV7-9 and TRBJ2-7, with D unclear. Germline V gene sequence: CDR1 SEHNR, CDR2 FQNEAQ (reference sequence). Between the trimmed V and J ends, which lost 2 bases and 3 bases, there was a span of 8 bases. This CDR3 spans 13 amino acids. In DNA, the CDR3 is TGTGCCAGCAGCTTACAGGCACGCTACGAGCAGTACTTC. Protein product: CASSLQARYEQYF. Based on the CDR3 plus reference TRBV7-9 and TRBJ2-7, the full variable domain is DTGVSQNPRHKITKRGQNVTFRCDPISEHNRLYWYRQTLGQGPEFLTYFQNEAQLEKSRLLSDRFSAERPKGSFSTLEIQRTEQGDSAMYLCASSLQARYEQYFGPGTRLTVT.

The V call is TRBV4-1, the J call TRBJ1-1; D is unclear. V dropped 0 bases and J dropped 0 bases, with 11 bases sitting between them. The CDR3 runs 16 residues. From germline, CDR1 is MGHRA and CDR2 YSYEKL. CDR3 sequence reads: CASSQEAGFMNTEAFF. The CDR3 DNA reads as TGCGCCAGCAGCCAAGAAGCAGGCTTTATGAACACTGAAGCTTTCTTT.

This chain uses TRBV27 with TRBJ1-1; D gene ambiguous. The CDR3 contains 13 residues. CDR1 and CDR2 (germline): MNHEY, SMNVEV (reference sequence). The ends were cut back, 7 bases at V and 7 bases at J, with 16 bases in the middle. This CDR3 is CASTPNLEGEAFF. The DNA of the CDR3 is TGTGCCAGCACCCCAAATCTAGAGGGTGAAGCTTTCTTT.

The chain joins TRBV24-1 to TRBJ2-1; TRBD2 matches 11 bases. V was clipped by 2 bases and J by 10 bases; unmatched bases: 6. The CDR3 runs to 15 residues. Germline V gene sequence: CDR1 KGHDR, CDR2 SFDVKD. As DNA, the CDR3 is TGTGCCACCAGTGATTCGATAGCGGGAGGGAGGGAGCAGTTCTTC. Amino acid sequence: CATSDSIAGGREQFF.

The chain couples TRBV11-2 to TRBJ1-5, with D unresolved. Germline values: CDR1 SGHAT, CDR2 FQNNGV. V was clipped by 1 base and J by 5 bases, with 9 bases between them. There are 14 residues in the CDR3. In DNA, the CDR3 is TGTGCCAGCAGCTTAGGGGCGGGCGATCAGCCCCAGCATTTT. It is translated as CASSLGAGDQPQHF.

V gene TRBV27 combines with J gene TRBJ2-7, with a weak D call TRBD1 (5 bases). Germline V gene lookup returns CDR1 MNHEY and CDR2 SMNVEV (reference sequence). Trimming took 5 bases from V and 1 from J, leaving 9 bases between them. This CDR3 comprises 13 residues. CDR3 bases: TGTGCCAGCAGTAGACAGACATCCTACGAGCAGTACTTC. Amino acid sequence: CASSRQTSYEQYF.

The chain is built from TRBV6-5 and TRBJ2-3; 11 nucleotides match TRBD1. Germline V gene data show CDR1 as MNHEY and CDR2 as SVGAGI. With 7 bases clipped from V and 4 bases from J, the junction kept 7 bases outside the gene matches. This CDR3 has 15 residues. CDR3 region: CASTRGTGGSDTQYF. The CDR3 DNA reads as TGTGCCAGCACGCGCGGGACAGGGGGATCAGATACGCAGTATTTT.

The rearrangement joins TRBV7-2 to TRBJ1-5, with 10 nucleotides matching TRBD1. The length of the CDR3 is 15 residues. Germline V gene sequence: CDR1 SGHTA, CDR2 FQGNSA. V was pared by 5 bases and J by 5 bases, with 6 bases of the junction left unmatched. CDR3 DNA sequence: TGTGCCAGCAGCCCGGACAGGGGGGAGCATCAGCCCCAGCATTTT. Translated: CASSPDRGEHQPQHF.

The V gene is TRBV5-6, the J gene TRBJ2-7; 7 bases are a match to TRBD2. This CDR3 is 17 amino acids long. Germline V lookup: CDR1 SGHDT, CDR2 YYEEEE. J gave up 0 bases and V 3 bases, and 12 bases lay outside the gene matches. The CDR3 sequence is CASSSPGGGGSSYEQYF. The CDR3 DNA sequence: TGTGCCAGCAGCTCTCCAGGCGGGGGAGGAAGCTCCTACGAGCAGTACTTC.

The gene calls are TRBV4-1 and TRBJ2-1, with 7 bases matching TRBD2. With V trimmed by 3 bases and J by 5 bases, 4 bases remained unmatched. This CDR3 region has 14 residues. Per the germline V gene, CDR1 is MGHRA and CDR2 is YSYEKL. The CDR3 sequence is CASSHVGGNNEQFF. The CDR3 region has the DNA TGCGCCAGCAGCCACGTGGGGGGGAACAATGAGCAGTTCTTC.

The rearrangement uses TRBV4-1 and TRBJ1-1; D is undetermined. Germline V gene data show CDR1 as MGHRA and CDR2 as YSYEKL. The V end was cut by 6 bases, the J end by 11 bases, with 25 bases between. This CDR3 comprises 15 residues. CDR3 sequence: CASRKVLREPGTAFF. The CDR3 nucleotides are TGCGCCAGCAGAAAGGTGCTCAGAGAGCCAGGAACGGCTTTCTTT.

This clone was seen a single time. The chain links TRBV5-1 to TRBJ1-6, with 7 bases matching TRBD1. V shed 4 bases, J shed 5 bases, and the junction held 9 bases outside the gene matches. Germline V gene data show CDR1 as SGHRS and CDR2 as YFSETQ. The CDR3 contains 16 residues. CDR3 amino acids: CASSPTGTANNSPLHF. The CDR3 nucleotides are TGCGCCAGCAGCCCGACGGGGACAGCTAATAATTCACCCCTCCACTTT.

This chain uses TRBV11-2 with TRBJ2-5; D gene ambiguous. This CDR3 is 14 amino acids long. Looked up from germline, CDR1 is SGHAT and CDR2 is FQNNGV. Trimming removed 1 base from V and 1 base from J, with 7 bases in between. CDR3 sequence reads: CASSLVPGQETQYF. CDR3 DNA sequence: TGTGCCAGCAGCTTAGTGCCGGGCCAAGAGACCCAGTACTTC.

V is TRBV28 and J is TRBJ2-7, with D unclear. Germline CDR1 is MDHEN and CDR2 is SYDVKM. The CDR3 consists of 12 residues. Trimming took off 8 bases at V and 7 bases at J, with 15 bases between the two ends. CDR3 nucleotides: TGTGCCAGCCAACTCCAATATGATGAGCAGTACTTC. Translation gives CASQLQYDEQYF.

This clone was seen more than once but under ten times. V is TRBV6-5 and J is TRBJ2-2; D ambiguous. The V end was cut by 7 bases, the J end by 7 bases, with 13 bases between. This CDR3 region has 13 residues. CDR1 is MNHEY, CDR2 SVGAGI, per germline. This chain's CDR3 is CASTPPHGGELFF. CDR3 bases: TGTGCCAGCACCCCACCGCACGGCGGGGAGCTGTTTTTT.

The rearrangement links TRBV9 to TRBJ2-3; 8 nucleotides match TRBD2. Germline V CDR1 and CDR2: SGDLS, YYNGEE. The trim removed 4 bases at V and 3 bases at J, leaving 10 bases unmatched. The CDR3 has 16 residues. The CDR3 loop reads CASSPRGGLGTDTQYF. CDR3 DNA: TGTGCCAGCAGCCCCCGGGGGGGCCTCGGAACAGATACGCAGTATTTT.